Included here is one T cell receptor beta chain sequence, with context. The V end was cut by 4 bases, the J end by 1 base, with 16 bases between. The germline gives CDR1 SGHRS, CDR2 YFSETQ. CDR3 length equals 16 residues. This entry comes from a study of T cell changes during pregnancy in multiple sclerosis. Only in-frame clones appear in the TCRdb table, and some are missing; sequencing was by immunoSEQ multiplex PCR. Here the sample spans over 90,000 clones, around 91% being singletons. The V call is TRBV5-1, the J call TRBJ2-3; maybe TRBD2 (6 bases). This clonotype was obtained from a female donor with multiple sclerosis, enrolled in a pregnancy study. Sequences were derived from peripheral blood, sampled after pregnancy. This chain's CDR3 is CASSPEMAGRTDTQYF. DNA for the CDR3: TGCGCCAGCAGCCCGGAAATGGCGGGGCGCACAGATACGCAGTATTTT.